This TCR beta chain was sequenced for a study of cytomegalovirus exposure and HLA in healthy donors. The study ran its PCR with 60 Vbeta and 13 Jbeta primers. TCRdb keeps only in-frame clones here, not all; method: immunoSEQ multiplex PCR. The sample consists of about 150,000 clones, approximately 80% of them appearing once. This clone was detected only a few times. As yet, its antigen is unknown. The study's findings and limits: Presence/absence analyses assumed roughly uniform sequencing depth across donors, which may not hold. Later analysis revealed greater clonal expansion in HLA-associated TCR beta chains than in equally common others. Analysis performed later found 16,951 TCR beta sequences associated with HLA alleles at 0.05 false discovery rate.

Sequencing was done on a sample of PBMCs. The clonotype originates from a male donor in good health and CMV-seronegative.

CDR3 coding DNA: TGCGCCAGCAGCCAGGGGACAGGGGAAACCGGGGAGCTGTTTTTT. Its protein is CASSQGTGETGELFF. J is TRBJ2-2 and V is TRBV4-3; TRBD1 matches at 10 bases. Trimming took 3 bases from V and 5 from J; bases not matched to a gene: 3. Germline CDR1 LGHNA, CDR2 YSLEER. The CDR3 is made up of 15 amino acids.